A single sample is the source of the 26 T cell receptor beta chains below, sequenced in a study of technical replicates of blood from several donors (dated by TCRdb to 2015 to 2018). The library was obtained by the immunoSEQ multiplex PCR assay. In TCRdb, the immuneACCESS table is reduced to in-frame sequences with V and J assigned. These tables do not hold every clone; where another copy was compared, an unresolved V gene accounts for under half, and the others remain unexplained. Present in this sample are roughly 50,000 clones, 80% to 95% of which were seen just once. Of the sample, 4.2% is held by the ten largest clones. Sequencing was done on a sample of PBMCs. The origin of the receptors is a human donor in good health. Some clones in this sample may be carry-over from other donors' samples.

This chain joins TRBV2 and TRBJ1-5; D is uncertain. Between the trimmed V and J ends, which lost 5 bases and 3 bases, there was a span of 14 bases. This CDR3 contains 15 residues. Germline CDR1 is SNHLY and CDR2 is FYNNEI. The CDR3 DNA reads as TGTGCCAGCAGTTCCGCGCGGGTGTCCAATCAGCCCCAGCATTTT. Amino acid sequence: CASSSARVSNQPQHF.

This chain links TRBV4-1 with TRBJ2-7; TRBD1 agrees at 7 bases. Trimming removed 4 bases from V and 2 bases from J; junction bases left unmatched: 5. Germline V CDR1 and CDR2: MGHRA, YSYEKL. The CDR3 is 14 residues long. The CDR3 sequence is CASSPRTGPYEQYF. CDR3 sequence (DNA): TGCGCCAGCAGCCCCCGGACAGGACCCTACGAGCAGTACTTC.

On this clone itself: One end of the junction fails to match germline, which may point to a read error. J is TRBJ2-1 and V is TRBV7-3, with a weak D call TRBD2 (6 bases). The CDR3 has 15 residues. Germline CDR1 and CDR2: SGHTA and FQGTGA. The CDR3: CASSGGGASNNEQFF. The CDR3 nucleotides read TGTGCCAGCAGCGGTGGCGGGGCCTCCAACAATGAGCAGTTCTTC.

The chain joins TRBV13 to TRBJ2-5; 9 nucleotides line up with TRBD1. There are 17 residues in the CDR3. V lost 5 bases to trimming and J lost 2 bases; unmatched junction nucleotides: 12. The germline CDR1 and CDR2 sequences are PRHDT and FYEKMQ (reference sequence). The CDR3 spells CASSAPAGQGTQETQYF. The CDR3 bases are TGTGCCAGCAGCGCTCCCGCCGGACAGGGGACTCAAGAGACCCAGTACTTC.

The chain couples TRBV6-6 to TRBJ2-5; 10 positions match TRBD2. Trimming cost V 8 bases and J 2 bases; bases outside gene matches: 5. Germline V gives CDR1 MNHNY, CDR2 SVGAGI (reference sequence). This CDR3 has 14 amino acids. In DNA, the CDR3 is TGTGCCAGCGGTCGGGGACTAGCGCAAGAGACCCAGTACTTC. This gives the protein CASGRGLAQETQYF.

The chain links TRBV9 to TRBJ2-5; TRBD1 might be the D (5 bases). The CDR3 runs 15 residues. Germline lookup yields CDR1 SGDLS and CDR2 YYNGEE. Deletions cut 0 bases from V and 4 bases from J, with 13 bases between. The CDR3 reads CASSVASGMRETQYF. CDR3 nucleotides: TGTGCCAGCAGCGTAGCGTCAGGGATGAGAGAGACCCAGTACTTC.

The chain links TRBV6-5 to TRBJ2-7, with D possibly TRBD2 on 6 matching bases. Germline values: CDR1 MNHEY, CDR2 SVGAGI. This CDR3 has 15 amino acids. Trimming removed 6 bases at V and 0 bases at J, with 15 bases between. As DNA, the CDR3 is TGTGCCAGCAGAATCACCGGGACTCGCTCCTACGAGCAGTACTTC. Protein product: CASRITGTRSYEQYF.

The genes are TRBV29-1 and TRBJ2-5, with 9 bases that match TRBD2. CDR3 size: 15 residues. Germline V CDR1 and CDR2: SQVTM, ANQGSEA. V gave up 7 bases and J gave up 5 bases; unmatched junction bases: 14. DNA of the CDR3: TGCAGCGCCGCTCTCGGGCGGGGGGGCCGGGAGACCCAGTACTTC. Amino acids: CSAALGRGGRETQYF.

The chain couples TRBV6-1 to TRBJ2-1, with TRBD2 matching 14 bases. After removal of 4 bases from V and 1 base from J, the junction contained 3 bases not matched to a gene. Per the germline V gene, CDR1 is MNHNS and CDR2 is SASEGT. The CDR3 runs 17 residues. The CDR3 DNA sequence: TGTGCCAGCAGTGGGACTAGCGGGAGGCCATCCTACAATGAGCAGTTCTTC. It translates to CASSGTSGRPSYNEQFF.

V gene TRBV7-3 combines with J gene TRBJ2-7; 7 bases match TRBD1. J was trimmed by 5 bases and V by 5 bases; bases with no gene match: 3. The CDR3 length is 12 residues. Germline V gives CDR1 SGHTA, CDR2 FQGTGA. The CDR3 is CASSHRGDEQYF. The DNA for the CDR3 is TGTGCCAGCAGCCACAGGGGAGACGAGCAGTACTTC. Variable domain in full (rest from reference TRBV7-3 and TRBJ2-7): GAGVSQTPSNKVTEKGKYVELRCDPISGHTALYWYRQSLGQGPEFLIYFQGTGAADDSGLPNDRFFAVRPEGSVSTLKIQRTERGDSAVYLCASSHRGDEQYFGPGTRLTVT.

V is TRBV5-8 and J is TRBJ2-2, with a tentative D call TRBD2 (7 bases). Trimming removed 3 bases from V and 2 bases from J, with 14 bases in between. CDR3 size: 16 residues. Germline lookup yields CDR1 SGHTS and CDR2 YDEGEE. Here the CDR3 reads CASSSGEGRNTGELFF. DNA for the CDR3: TGTGCCAGCAGCTCAGGGGAGGGACGTAACACCGGGGAGCTGTTTTTT.

The chain has TRBV7-8 and TRBJ2-7; a possible D gene is TRBD1 (6 bases). The germline CDR1 and CDR2 sequences are SGHVS and FQNEAQ. V was pared by 3 bases and J by 3 bases, with 12 bases between. This CDR3 has 14 amino acids. The CDR3 loop reads CASSLWRQDYEQYF. As DNA, the CDR3 is TGTGCCAGCAGCTTGTGGCGACAGGACTACGAGCAGTACTTC.

This rearrangement joins TRBV4-1 to TRBJ2-7; 8 positions match TRBD1. The CDR3 runs to 15 residues. The ends lost 1 base at V and 3 bases at J; junction bases unmatched: 5. From germline, CDR1 is MGHRA and CDR2 YSYEKL. CDR3 protein: CASSQASGGYYEQYF. In DNA form, the CDR3 reads TGCGCCAGCAGCCAAGCGTCAGGGGGCTACTACGAGCAGTACTTC.

The chain couples TRBV5-6 to TRBJ1-1; 8 nucleotides line up with TRBD1. CDR1 SGHDT and CDR2 YYEEEE come from the germline V gene. Losses at the gene ends were 4 bases for V and 5 bases for J; bases not matched to a gene: 10. This CDR3 has 15 residues. The CDR3 spells CASSQPRTGRTEAFF. Here the CDR3 DNA reads TGTGCCAGCAGCCAACCTAGGACAGGGCGGACTGAAGCTTTCTTT.

This clone was detected only once. The V call is TRBV11-2, the J call TRBJ2-5, with TRBD2 as a possible D gene (6 bases). Germline CDR1 reads SGHAT; CDR2 reads FQNNGV. V gave up 2 bases and J gave up 2 bases, with 15 bases separating them. CDR3 length equals 16 residues. The CDR3, as DNA: TGTGCCAGCAGCTTATCTATTGCGGGGCGGCAAGAGACCCAGTACTTC. This encodes CASSLSIAGRQETQYF.

The rearrangement links TRBV2 to TRBJ2-7; D might be TRBD1 (5 bases). The CDR3 runs 16 residues. Trimming took 7 bases from V and 2 from J, leaving 21 bases between them. Per germline, CDR1 SNHLY and CDR2 FYNNEI. The CDR3 DNA follows: TGTGCCAGCAAAGATACAGCAGGGATTGAGACCTACGAGCAGTACTTC. This sequence encodes CASKDTAGIETYEQYF.

This chain links TRBV11-2 with TRBJ1-1; perhaps TRBD1 as D (5 bases). Germline CDR1 reads SGHAT; CDR2 reads FQNNGV. V shed 0 bases and J shed 5 bases, with 13 bases lying between them. The CDR3 spans 15 residues. The CDR3 region has the DNA TGTGCCAGCAGCTTAGACTCAGGGAGGCGTACTGAAGCTTTCTTT. This sequence encodes CASSLDSGRRTEAFF.

The chain employs TRBV10-1 and TRBJ1-2, with a possible D match to TRBD1 (6 bases). CDR3 length: 14 amino acids. The germline V gene has CDR1 WNHNN and CDR2 SYGVQD (reference sequence). V lost 10 bases and J 5 bases, leaving 20 bases between the germline ends. CDR3 bases: TGCGCCAACAGAGCCTCCAACAGGGAATATGGCTACACCTTC. Encoded protein: CANRASNREYGYTF.

The count of this clone is one. This chain joins TRBV18 and TRBJ1-2; TRBD1 might be the D (6 bases). Between the trimmed V and J ends, which lost 3 bases and 4 bases, there was a span of 15 bases. The CDR3 covers 15 residues. Germline values: CDR1 KGHSH, CDR2 LQKENI. The CDR3 spells CASSPAGTQPYGYTF. DNA of the CDR3: TGTGCCAGCTCACCGGCCGGGACACAGCCCTATGGCTACACCTTC. The full variable domain, its missing parts supplied by reference TRBV18 and TRBJ1-2, is NAGVMQNPRHLVRRRGQEARLRCSPMKGHSHVYWYRQLPEEGLKFMVYLQKENIIDESGMPKERFSAEFPKEGPSILRIQQVVRGDSAAYFCASSPAGTQPYGYTFGSGTRLTVV.

This chain links TRBV30 with TRBJ2-1, with D possibly matching TRBD1 (6 bases). The length of the CDR3 is 15 residues. Germline CDR1 GTSNPN, CDR2 SVGIG (reference sequence). Trimming cost V 3 bases and J 4 bases, with 16 bases left between them. The CDR3 region is CAWRRDTLAYNEQFF. CDR3 nucleotides: TGTGCCTGGAGGAGGGACACCTTAGCGTACAATGAGCAGTTCTTC.

This sequence joins TRBV4-1 and TRBJ2-2, with TRBD2 matching over 8 bases. The CDR3 length is 16 residues. The germline V gene has CDR1 MGHRA and CDR2 YSYEKL. V lost 0 bases and J lost 4; bases outside the gene matches: 4. The CDR3 coding sequence is TGCGCCAGCAGCCAAGAGCCAGGGACTAGCACCGGGGAGCTGTTTTTT. Translation gives CASSQEPGTSTGELFF.

The chain recombines TRBV4-3 with TRBJ2-7, with 8 bases that match TRBD2. V gave up 2 bases and J gave up 2 bases; unmatched junction bases: 5. CDR1 and CDR2 (germline): LGHNA, YSLEER. There are 15 residues in the CDR3. As DNA, the CDR3 is TGCGCCAGCAGCCAATATACTAGCGGAGCCTACGAGCAGTACTTC. This sequence encodes CASSQYTSGAYEQYF.

J is TRBJ2-1 and V is TRBV7-8; D is undetermined. Trimming removed 5 bases at V and 5 bases at J, with 10 bases between. Looked up from germline, CDR1 is SGHVS and CDR2 is FQNEAQ. This CDR3 is 13 amino acids long. The CDR3 loop reads CASSLSSHNEQFF. CDR3 DNA sequence: TGTGCCAGCAGCCTTAGTTCACACAATGAGCAGTTCTTC. Combining the CDR3 with reference TRBV7-8 and TRBJ2-1 gives the whole variable domain GAGVSQSPRYKVAKRGQDVALRCDPISGHVSLFWYQQALGQGPEFLTYFQNEAQLDKSGLPSDRFFAERPEGSVSTLKIQRTQQEDSAVYLCASSLSSHNEQFFGPGTRLTVL.

The J gene is TRBJ1-1, the V gene TRBV18, with TRBD1 identical over 7 bases. Germline V gene lookup returns CDR1 KGHSH and CDR2 LQKENI. CDR3 length equals 14 residues. Trimming at V came to 4 bases and at J to 3 bases, leaving 5 bases not matched to a gene. The CDR3 here is CASSLTTGDTEAFF. The CDR3 DNA sequence: TGTGCCAGCTCACTCACCACAGGGGACACTGAAGCTTTCTTT. The whole variable domain, filled in from reference TRBV18 and TRBJ1-1, reads NAGVMQNPRHLVRRRGQEARLRCSPMKGHSHVYWYRQLPEEGLKFMVYLQKENIIDESGMPKERFSAEFPKEGPSILRIQQVVRGDSAAYFCASSLTTGDTEAFFGQGTRLTVV.

This rearrangement joins TRBV15 to TRBJ2-5, with 8 bases identical to TRBD1. With V trimmed by 6 bases and J by 5 bases, 8 bases remained unmatched. The CDR3 is 14 amino acids. The germline V gene encodes CDR1 LNHNV and CDR2 YYDKDF (reference sequence). The DNA of the CDR3 is TGTGCCACCAGGGGGACAGGAGGTGTGGAGACCCAGTACTTC. Protein: CATRGTGGVETQYF.

The rearrangement links TRBV7-9 to TRBJ1-5, with D possibly matching TRBD1 (5 bases). The CDR3 runs to 14 residues. Trimming stripped 4 bases from V and 0 bases from J, with 7 bases between. The germline gives CDR1 SEHNR, CDR2 FQNEAQ (reference sequence). Written as DNA, the CDR3 is TGTGCCAGCAGCTCGGGGGATAGCAATCAGCCCCAGCATTTT. Amino acid sequence: CASSSGDSNQPQHF.